What follows describes a single TCR beta chain. What it binds is unknown. Primed by a sample-barcoded 5' primer and a J-beta primer mix, a second PCR proceeded for roughly 7 to 12 cycles. One entry per CDR3 protein, called by TCRdb with MiXCR from the 5' RACE reads. The repertoire includes about 1.4 million distinct CDR3 sequences, 59% of them detected once, and about 6.3% sits in the top ten. The data stem from a study of blood T cells in healthy people across ages. Findings and caveats of the study: More naive CD4+ cells and higher diversity were found in long-lived than in aged donors.

Healthy Caucasian individuals from Russia aged about 6 to 90 were enrolled as donors. Isolated per sample were at least 6 million PBMCs. This TCR derives from a man aged 18 to 30 in good health. Source material: blood.

The CDR3 region is CSVDEGATNTIYF. CDR3 DNA: TGCAGCGTTGATGAAGGGGCTACAAACACCATATATTTT. This chain joins TRBV29-1 and TRBJ1-3; TRBD1 is a possible D gene (5 bases). The CDR3 spans 13 residues. V dropped 3 bases and J dropped 6 bases, with 12 bases sitting between them. The V gene's germline CDR1 is SQVTM and CDR2 ANQGSEA.